These 7 T cell receptor beta chains were all obtained from the same sample, sequenced in a study of molecular identifiers for immune sequencing clone quantification. TCRdb called the PCR reads again in MiXCR, with one record for every CDR3 protein. Here the sample spans around 470,000 distinct CDR3 sequences, about 25% being singletons. Material: naive CD8+ T cells from blood, with Jurkat cell RNA spiked in. Subset of the sample: FACS-sorted CD8+CD4-CCR7+CD45RA+ naive T cells. The receptors were sampled from a human donor in good health. Some libraries in this study had Jurkat cell RNA spiked in.

This clonotype was seen many times. The chain is built from TRBV7-9 and TRBJ2-1; 8 bases agree with TRBD2. CDR3 length: 19 residues. The germline V gene has CDR1 SEHNR and CDR2 FQNEAQ (reference sequence). The J segment lost 2 bases and the V segment lost 3 bases, leaving 15 bases of the junction unmatched. The CDR3 DNA reads TGTGCCAGCAGCTTCCCTCTAGACACCCTAGCGGGTACCTACAATGAGCAGTTCTTC. Translation: CASSFPLDTLAGTYNEQFF.

This clonotype occurred many times. The gene calls are TRBV14 and TRBJ2-2, with a possible D match to TRBD2 (5 bases). Germline assignment: CDR1 SGHDN and CDR2 FVKESK. This CDR3 comprises 15 residues. V gave up 4 bases and J gave up 0 bases, with 9 bases separating them. The CDR3 spells CASSLATTNTGELFF. CDR3 coding DNA: TGTGCCAGCAGCCTAGCGACTACGAACACCGGGGAGCTGTTTTTT.

This chain uses TRBV4-3 with TRBJ2-3; the match to TRBD1 covers 8 bases. CDR1 LGHNA and CDR2 YSLEER come from the germline V gene. The CDR3 has 16 residues. With 4 bases clipped from V and 2 bases from J, the junction kept 8 bases outside the gene matches. The CDR3 DNA is TGCGCCAGCAGCCCGTCCAGGACAGGGATCACAGATACGCAGTATTTT. Translation gives CASSPSRTGITDTQYF.

With respect to this clonotype: The missing conserved phenylalanine or tryptophan at the end of this CDR3 makes a read error likely. The chain combines TRBV4-1 with TRBJ2-7, with D perhaps matching TRBD2 (6 bases). This CDR3 comprises 16 residues. Germline CDR1 reads MGHRA; CDR2 reads YSYEKL. Trimming pared 0 bases from V and 0 bases from J, leaving 12 bases between. As DNA, the CDR3 is TGCGCCAGCAGCCAAGAGTTGCGGGACGCCTCCTACGAGCAGTACCTC. This encodes CASSQELRDASYEQYL.

The V and J genes are TRBV21-1 and TRBJ2-2; the DNA was not compared with TRBD1, the D call given in the table. TRBV21-1 is described as a pseudogene. This CDR3 is built from 16 residues. The CDR3 loop is CASSIYRDKNTGELFF. The DNA for the CDR3 is TGTGCCAGCAGCATTTACCGGGATAAGAACACCGGGGAGCTGTTTTTT.

This clonotype has ten or more counts. The rearrangement uses TRBV5-5 and TRBJ1-2; D possibly corresponds to TRBD1 (5 bases). This CDR3 is built from 13 residues. Looked up from germline, CDR1 is SGHKS and CDR2 is YYEKEE (reference sequence). Trimming took 9 bases from V and 5 from J, leaving 17 bases between them. CDR3 in amino acids: CATRTGELYGYTF. In DNA form, the CDR3 reads TGTGCCACCAGAACAGGAGAACTTTATGGCTACACCTTC.

This clonotype turned up a few times. The CDR3 sequence: CASSLGGSRNEQFF. The CDR3 DNA is TGTGCCAGCAGTTTAGGAGGGAGTCGGAATGAGCAGTTCTTC. The genes are TRBV27 and TRBJ2-1, with D possibly TRBD2 on 6 matching bases. Trimming removed 2 bases at V and 7 bases at J, with 12 bases between. The CDR3 spans 14 residues. Germline V gives CDR1 MNHEY, CDR2 SMNVEV (reference sequence).